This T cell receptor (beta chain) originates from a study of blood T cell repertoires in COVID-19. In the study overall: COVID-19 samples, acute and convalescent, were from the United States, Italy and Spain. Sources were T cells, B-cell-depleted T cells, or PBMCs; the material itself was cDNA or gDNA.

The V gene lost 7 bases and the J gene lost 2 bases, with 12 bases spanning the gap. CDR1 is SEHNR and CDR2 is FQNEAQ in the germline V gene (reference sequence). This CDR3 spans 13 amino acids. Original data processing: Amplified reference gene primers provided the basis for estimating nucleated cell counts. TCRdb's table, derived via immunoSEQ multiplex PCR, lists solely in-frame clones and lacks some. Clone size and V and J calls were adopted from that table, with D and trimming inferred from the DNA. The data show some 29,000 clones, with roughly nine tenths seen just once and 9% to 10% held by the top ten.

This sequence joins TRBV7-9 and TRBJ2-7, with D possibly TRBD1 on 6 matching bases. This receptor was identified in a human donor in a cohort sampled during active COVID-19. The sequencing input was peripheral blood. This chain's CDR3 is CASTKTGPYEQYF. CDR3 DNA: TGTGCCAGCACCAAAACAGGGCCCTACGAGCAGTACTTC.